This T cell receptor beta chain was captured in a study of blood T cell repertoires in COVID-19. Assay used: immunoSEQ multiplex PCR; TCRdb lists only in-frame clones, some missing. This sample has over 130,000 clones; around 79% occur once, and the top ten carry about 2.9%. This CDR3 has 15 residues. The germline V and J ends were trimmed by 0 bases and 5 bases, with 13 bases remaining between them. CDR1 and CDR2 (germline): SGHTA, FQGTGA. The cohort comprised adults aged about 18 to 90 years residing in about two dozen US areas. Participants were placed into cohorts based on the clinical history they reported. Among Cohort 3 donors, those recovered had two negative PCRs, clearance, or symptom resolution.

This receptor was taken from a woman aged 45 to 65 who had recovered from COVID-19. The chain carries TRBV7-3 and TRBJ2-5; D is unresolved. Specimen: PBMCs or T cells enriched from blood (not recorded which). DNA of the CDR3: TGTGCCAGCAGCTTAACGTCGGCGAGAGCGGAGACCCAGTACTTC. Translation: CASSLTSARAETQYF. Based on the CDR3 plus reference TRBV7-3 and TRBJ2-5, the full variable domain is GAGVSQTPSNKVTEKGKYVELRCDPISGHTALYWYRQSLGQGPEFLIYFQGTGAADDSGLPNDRFFAVRPEGSVSTLKIQRTERGDSAVYLCASSLTSARAETQYFGPGTRLLVL.